The entry that follows covers one T cell receptor beta chain sequence. The antigen is undetermined. Its ends do not fully match the called genes, so a read error is possible. These data originate in a study of identical twins. Study results and caveats: It was cross-sectional statistical analysis, not following the same donors, that the conclusions relied on.

This CDR3 is built from 15 residues. Germline V gives CDR1 SGHDT, CDR2 YYEEEE. Each CDR3 protein gets one entry after TCRdb re-called the 5' RACE reads with MiXCR. The data show about 570,000 distinct CDR3 sequences, more than 9% seen once. These data also formed part of another study, on yellow fever vaccine responses in identical twins.

The sample taken for sequencing was PBMCs. The chain combines TRBV5-6 with TRBJ2-5; D possibly matches TRBD1 or TRBD2 (5 bases each). The source of this sequence is a woman aged 18-30 years in good health. The CDR3 DNA follows: TGTACCAGCAGCTTGGGTTCCTTAAATGGGGGGACCCAGTACTTC. Its protein product is CTSSLGSLNGGTQYF. The entire variable domain, with the rest obtained from reference TRBV5-6 and TRBJ2-5, is as follows: DAGVTQSPTHLIKTRGQQVTLRCSPKSGHDTVSWYQQALGQGPQFIFQYYEEEERQRGNFPDRFSGHQFPNYSSELNVNALLLGDSALYLCTSSLGSLNGGTQYFGPGTRLLVL.